One and the same sample provided the 19 T cell receptor beta chains below, sequenced in a study of cytomegalovirus exposure and HLA in healthy donors. Amplification used 60 Vbeta primers and 13 Jbeta primers. The assay was immunoSEQ multiplex PCR, and TCRdb's table has in-frame clones only and misses some. The sample lists about 160,000 clones, around 84% seen once, with approximately 2.3% in the top ten. The sequencing input was PBMCs. The receptors come from a man younger than 30 in good health and CMV-seropositive.

The chain joins TRBV6-5 to TRBJ1-4; no clear D. There are 15 residues in the CDR3. Germline-derived CDR1 and CDR2 are MNHEY and SVGAGI. Trimming pared 4 bases from V and 6 bases from J, leaving 15 bases between. The CDR3 DNA follows: TGTGCCAGCAGTTCCCCCATGCTCGGGGATGAAAAACTGTTTTTT. Encoded protein: CASSSPMLGDEKLFF.

This clone was detected a few times. The rearrangement uses TRBV30 and TRBJ1-3; D uncertain. This CDR3 contains 16 residues. Germline V gene lookup returns CDR1 GTSNPN and CDR2 SVGIG (reference sequence). Trimming took 0 bases from V and 0 from J, leaving 12 bases between them. CDR3 amino acids: CAWSVLYGSSGNTIYF. The CDR3 DNA is TGTGCCTGGAGTGTTTTATACGGGAGCTCTGGAAACACCATATATTTT.

The rearrangement joins TRBV7-2 to TRBJ2-7, with D perhaps matching TRBD1 (5 bases). Trimming pared 2 bases from V and 4 bases from J, leaving 12 bases between. The CDR3 length is 14 residues. Per germline, CDR1 SGHTA and CDR2 FQGNSA. The CDR3 DNA reads as TGTGCCAGCAGCTTACAAATTCCAGGGTACGAGCAGTACTTC. This codes for CASSLQIPGYEQYF.

The rearrangement links TRBV5-1 to TRBJ2-2, with D possibly matching TRBD2 (5 bases). The CDR3 has 17 residues. Germline V gives CDR1 SGHRS, CDR2 YFSETQ. Trimming removed 3 bases at V and 2 bases at J, with 17 bases between. Here the CDR3 DNA reads TGCGCCAGCAGCTCCGACGTCTCTAGCTTTAACACCGGGGAGCTGTTTTTT. As protein: CASSSDVSSFNTGELFF.

V is TRBV4-1 and J is TRBJ2-1; 11 positions agree with TRBD2. The germline gives CDR1 MGHRA, CDR2 YSYEKL. V gave up 1 base and J gave up 2 bases; unmatched junction bases: 1. This CDR3 spans 16 amino acids. The CDR3 DNA reads as TGCGCCAGCAGCCAAGGACTAGCGGGGACCTACAATGAGCAGTTCTTC. This sequence encodes CASSQGLAGTYNEQFF.

J is TRBJ2-5 and V is TRBV7-2; a weak D match, TRBD2 (6 bases). The germline V gene encodes CDR1 SGHTA and CDR2 FQGNSA. CDR3 length: 14 amino acids. V was clipped by 2 bases and J by 11 bases, with 18 bases between them. CDR3 nucleotide sequence: TGTGCCAGCAGCTTACCAAGGACAAGGGCGGGGCAGTACTTC. Translation gives CASSLPRTRAGQYF.

The chain employs TRBV4-3 and TRBJ1-3, with D uncertain. V was trimmed by 0 bases and J by 0 bases, leaving 15 bases between them. CDR1 and CDR2 from the germline V gene are LGHNA and YSLEER. The CDR3 is 18 residues long. The CDR3 sequence is CASSQEAARVTSGNTIYF. CDR3 coding DNA: TGCGCCAGCAGCCAAGAGGCGGCCCGGGTGACCTCTGGAAACACCATATATTTT.

This clone is a singleton in its sample. Other DNA sequences in this specimen translate into the identical CDR3. The CDR3 sequence: CAWNTGLAGETQYF. Written as DNA, the CDR3 is TGTGCCTGGAATACAGGACTAGCGGGGGAGACCCAGTACTTC. The V gene is TRBV30, the J gene TRBJ2-5; 12 bases match TRBD2. Trimming took 4 bases from V and 5 from J; bases not matched to a gene: 5. The CDR3 sequence is 14 residues long. The germline gives CDR1 GTSNPN, CDR2 SVGIG (reference sequence).

This clone was counted only a few times. The chain employs TRBV6-5 and TRBJ2-7; TRBD2 aligns across 7 bases. The CDR3 sequence is 14 residues long. Trimming at V came to 9 bases and at J to 0 bases, leaving 8 bases not matched to a gene. The V gene's germline CDR1 is MNHEY and CDR2 SVGAGI. CDR3 residues: CASSGGGLSYEQYF. The CDR3 bases are TGTGCCAGTTCCGGCGGGGGACTCTCCTACGAGCAGTACTTC.

The chain couples TRBV19 to TRBJ2-7, with 9 positions matching TRBD1. The CDR3 is made up of 15 amino acids. After removal of 5 bases from V and 3 bases from J, the junction contained 8 bases not matched to a gene. The germline V gene encodes CDR1 LNHDA and CDR2 SQIVND (reference sequence). The CDR3 loop reads CASSPDRGTYYEQYF. CDR3 DNA sequence: TGTGCCAGTAGTCCGGACAGGGGAACATACTACGAGCAGTACTTC.

This clone occurred a few times. The V and J genes are TRBV7-7 and TRBJ2-2; no reliable D call. The V gene lost 5 bases and the J gene lost 9 bases, with 13 bases spanning the gap. In germline, CDR1 is SSHAT, CDR2 FNYEAQ (reference sequence). CDR3 length equals 13 residues. Here the CDR3 reads CASSPSPGRELFF. The CDR3 coding sequence is TGTGCCAGCAGCCCTAGTCCGGGTAGGGAGCTGTTTTTT.

The J gene is TRBJ1-2, the V gene TRBV5-1; 9 bases are shared with TRBD1. CDR3 length: 16 residues. The V segment lost 0 bases and the J segment 4 bases; nucleotides outside the gene matches: 7. CDR1 is SGHRS, CDR2 YFSETQ, per germline. The CDR3 DNA is TGCGCCAGCAGCTTGGCCGGGACAGGGACTTCCTATGGCTACACCTTC. This translates into CASSLAGTGTSYGYTF.

The chain employs TRBV5-1 and TRBJ2-3, with a tentative D call TRBD2 (5 bases). Deletions cut 0 bases from V and 0 bases from J, with 8 bases between. The CDR3 length is 15 residues. CDR1 SGHRS and CDR2 YFSETQ come from the germline V gene. This CDR3 is CASSLGGASTDTQYF. The CDR3 DNA is TGCGCCAGCAGCTTGGGGGGAGCTAGCACAGATACGCAGTATTTT.

This chain joins TRBV7-8 and TRBJ1-3, with D uncertain. The CDR3 is made up of 15 amino acids. Per germline, CDR1 SGHVS and CDR2 FQNEAQ. Trimming removed 6 bases from V and 0 bases from J, with 12 bases in between. The CDR3 nucleotides are TGTGCCAGCAGTAGCATCACTAACTCTGGAAACACCATATATTTT. Its translation is CASSSITNSGNTIYF.

This clone came up once. The J gene is TRBJ2-3, the V gene TRBV9, with 15 positions matching TRBD2. V lost 4 bases and J lost 0; bases outside the gene matches: 6. The CDR3 consists of 18 residues. Germline CDR1 SGDLS, CDR2 YYNGEE. CDR3 protein: CASSPGTSGGSSTDTQYF. DNA of the CDR3: TGTGCCAGCAGCCCCGGGACTAGCGGGGGGTCTAGCACAGATACGCAGTATTTT.

V and J are TRBV7-8 and TRBJ2-7; 12 bases map to TRBD2. Germline values: CDR1 SGHVS, CDR2 FQNEAQ. This CDR3 has 17 amino acids. V trimming: 2 bases; J trimming: 1 base; junction bases outside the gene matches: 6. As DNA, the CDR3 is TGTGCCAGCAGCTTACCTAGCGGGGGGGCTAAGTCCTACGAGCAGTACTTC. As protein: CASSLPSGGAKSYEQYF.

The chain couples TRBV6-4 to TRBJ2-1, with 9 bases identical to TRBD2. The CDR3 is 16 amino acids. V shed 3 bases, J shed 4 bases, and the junction held 7 bases outside the gene matches. CDR1 is MRHNA, CDR2 SNTAGT, per germline. CDR3 sequence reads: CASSEAAAGGYNEQFF. For the CDR3, the DNA is TGTGCCAGCAGTGAGGCGGCAGCGGGGGGATACAATGAGCAGTTCTTC.

CDR3 in DNA: TGTGCCGGGGCAAGAACAGGGTCCACCGGGGAGCTGTTTTTT. Protein: CAGARTGSTGELFF. V and J are TRBV19 and TRBJ2-2; D might be TRBD1 (6 bases). CDR1 is LNHDA and CDR2 is SQIVND in the germline V gene (reference sequence). Trimming removed 11 bases at V and 4 bases at J, with 17 bases between. This CDR3 spans 14 amino acids.

The chain joins TRBV6-5 to TRBJ2-1; D possibly corresponds to TRBD2 (5 bases). CDR1 and CDR2 (germline): MNHEY, SVGAGI. The CDR3 has 12 amino acids. V shed 7 bases and J shed 5 bases, with 9 bases lying between them. The CDR3 sequence is CASINGDNEQFF. DNA for the CDR3: TGTGCCAGCATCAACGGGGACAATGAGCAGTTCTTC.